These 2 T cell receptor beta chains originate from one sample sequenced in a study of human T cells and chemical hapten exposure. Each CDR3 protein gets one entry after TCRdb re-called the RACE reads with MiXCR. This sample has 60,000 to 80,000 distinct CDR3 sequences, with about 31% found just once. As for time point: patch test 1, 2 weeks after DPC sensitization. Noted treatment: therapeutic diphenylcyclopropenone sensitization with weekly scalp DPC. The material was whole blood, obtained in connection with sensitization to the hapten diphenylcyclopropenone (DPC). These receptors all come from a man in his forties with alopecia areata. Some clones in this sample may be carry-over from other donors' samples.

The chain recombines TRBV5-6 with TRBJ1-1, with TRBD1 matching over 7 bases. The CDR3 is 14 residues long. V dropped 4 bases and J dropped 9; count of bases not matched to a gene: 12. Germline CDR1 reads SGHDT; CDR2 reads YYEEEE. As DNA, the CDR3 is TGTGCCAGCAGCCGCCCCATACAGGGGCTAAAAGCTTTCTTT. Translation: CASSRPIQGLKAFF.

The CDR3 DNA is TGTGCCAGCAGCTTCCCGGGACTAGCGGGAGAAGAGACCCAGTACTTC. Encoded protein: CASSFPGLAGEETQYF. This chain connects TRBV11-1 to TRBJ2-5, with TRBD2 matching over 14 bases. The CDR3 is 16 amino acids. Germline V lookup: CDR1 SGHAT, CDR2 FQDESV (reference sequence). V shed 3 bases, J shed 3 bases, and the junction held 3 bases outside the gene matches.